This is a list of T cell receptor beta chains from one sample in a study of blood T cell repertoires in COVID-19. The method was immunoSEQ multiplex PCR; TCRdb's version includes in-frame clones alone and lacks a portion of them. This table holds fewer than 300,000 clones, 85% found once. The sample comprised peripheral blood. These receptors were taken from a man between 50 and 59 years old with active or convalescent COVID-19. Each CDR3 is given without its conserved first and last residue. Each record gives: V gene, J gene, CDR3 length, D gene, CDR3 protein. D genes are given only for firm matches.

TRBV7-9,TRBJ1-3,14,TRBD1,ASSRGGRSSGNTIY
TRBV7-9,TRBJ2-3,12,TRBD2,ASSLVGGADTQY
TRBV10-3,TRBJ2-5,10,.,AISDQVKTQY
TRBV4-3,TRBJ1-5,12,.,ASSQHRDGQPQH
TRBV3-1/TRBV3-2,TRBJ1-3,13,.,ASSLGPTEGNTIY
TRBV6-5,TRBJ2-7,11,.,ASSQTGSYEQY
TRBV12-3/TRBV12-4,TRBJ1-2,11,TRBD1,ASSRDRLYGYT
TRBV3-1/TRBV3-2,TRBJ2-5,12,.,ASSQDFTQETQY
TRBV5-1,TRBJ2-7,13,.,ASSLATGTGYEQY
TRBV9,TRBJ2-6,15,TRBD1,ASSVGTANSGANVLT
TRBV6-6,TRBJ2-1,9,.,ASREGQRPV
TRBV15,TRBJ2-2,16,.,ATSRDYPGDMNTGELF
TRBV19,TRBJ2-1,12,.,ASSLRDTYNEQF
TRBV5-6,TRBJ2-7,11,.,ASSLPGPKEQY
TRBV6-5,TRBJ2-1,13,.,ASTGAGSHYNEQF
TRBV15,TRBJ2-3,13,.,ATSGRTGATDTQY
TRBV29-1,TRBJ1-1,11,.,SVRTDMNTEAF
TRBV7-9,TRBJ2-3,17,TRBD2,ASSQGLAGDEVVTDTQY
TRBV2,TRBJ1-1,11,TRBD1,ASYRGRDTEAF
TRBV19,TRBJ1-1,11,.,ASSLTGTRGAF
TRBV5-4,TRBJ2-7,14,TRBD1,ASSLGGGQGLAEQY
TRBV6-2/TRBV6-3,TRBJ1-1,11,TRBD1,ASSIRGSTEAF
TRBV5-8,TRBJ2-7,13,TRBD1,ASSARDRMNYEQY
TRBV9,TRBJ2-1,14,TRBD2,ASSVLGTSGVNEQF